The T cell receptor beta chain under discussion was sequenced for a study of cytomegalovirus exposure and HLA in healthy donors. Study-level background: Inside one of the first data releases sat about 85 million unique TCRs taken from HLA-typed donors.

It was with 60 Vbeta and 13 Jbeta primers that the PCR ran. Method: immunoSEQ multiplex PCR; TCRdb's copy keeps in-frame clones and lacks some. The sample shows roughly 62,000 clones, about 80% of them seen only once. CDR3 length: 15 amino acids. CDR1 is MNHEY, CDR2 SMNVEV, per germline (reference sequence). Trimming removed 3 bases from V and 5 bases from J, with 13 bases in between. V is TRBV27 and J is TRBJ1-4; TRBD1 is a possible D gene (5 bases). The sample consisted of PBMCs. The TCR was taken from a woman between 35 and 50 years old in good health and CMV-seropositive. The CDR3 is CASSLIWGGNEKLFF. In nucleotides, the CDR3 is TGTGCCAGCAGTTTGATATGGGGGGGGAATGAAAAACTGTTTTTT. Using reference TRBV27 and TRBJ1-4 for the parts outside the CDR3, the full variable domain is EAQVTQNPRYLITVTGKKLTVTCSQNMNHEYMSWYRQDPGLGLRQIYYSMNVEVTDKGDVPEGYKVSRKEKRNFPLILESPSPNQTSLYFCASSLIWGGNEKLFFGSGTQLSVL.